This T cell receptor (beta chain) was documented in a study of T cell responses to AZD1222 COVID-19 vaccine. Study summary: Second-dose intervals near 4 or 12 weeks were combined.

The V gene lost 1 base and the J gene lost 2 bases, with 7 bases spanning the gap. Germline V gene sequence: CDR1 SGHTS, CDR2 YDEGEE. The CDR3 contains 13 residues. Only in-frame clones appear in the TCRdb table, and some are missing; sequencing was by immunoSEQ multiplex PCR. The table lists around 130,000 clones, 88% of them singletons. The sample in question was peripheral blood, obtained on day 0 of AZD1222 vaccination. The TCR comes from an adult in good health. This chain joins TRBV5-8 and TRBJ2-7; D unresolved. The CDR3 DNA is TGTGCCAGCAGCTTGAGGGTTACCTACGAGCAGTACTTC. Protein sequence: CASSLRVTYEQYF. Supplemented by reference TRBV5-8 and TRBJ2-7, the full variable domain reads EAGVTQSPTHLIKTRGQQATLRCSPISGHTSVYWYQQALGLGLQFLLWYDEGEERNRGNFPPRFSGRQFPNYSSELNVNALELEDSALYLCASSLRVTYEQYFGPGTRLTVT.